Below are 25 T cell receptor beta chains sequenced from a single sample in a study of CD8 T cells in ankylosing spondylitis. TCRdb re-called the 5' RACE reads through MiXCR, storing one row per CDR3 protein. The sample has 150,000 to 200,000 distinct CDR3 sequences; roughly 31% are singletons. The sample taken for sequencing was synovial fluid, either unsorted or a sorted T cell fraction (not recorded which). The receptors were gathered from a male donor with ankylosing spondylitis.

This clonotype has more than one count but fewer than ten. The V gene is TRBV12-3 or TRBV12-4, the J gene TRBJ2-7, with TRBD1 matching over 8 bases. The CDR3 contains 15 residues. V shed 3 bases, J shed 7 bases, and the junction held 11 bases outside the gene matches. The CDR3 DNA reads as TGTGCCAGCAGTTTTTTCGGACAGGGCCCGAGGGAGCAGTACTTC. Its protein is CASSFFGQGPREQYF.

The chain joins TRBV29-1 to TRBJ2-3; weak D call: TRBD1 (5 bases). Between the trimmed V and J ends, which lost 5 bases and 2 bases, there was a span of 11 bases. The germline V gene encodes CDR1 SQVTM and CDR2 ANQGSEA. The CDR3 is made up of 13 amino acids. In DNA, the CDR3 is TGCAGCGTTTCCCAGGGCTTCACAGATACGCAGTATTTT. It encodes CSVSQGFTDTQYF.

This clonotype was found a few times. The chain joins TRBV7-9 to TRBJ1-1, with 9 bases matching TRBD1. Germline trimming cut 3 bases from V and 0 bases from J; bases unmatched to any gene: 5. The CDR3 loop spans 16 amino acids. Germline CDR1 and CDR2: SEHNR and FQNEAQ (reference sequence). The DNA for the CDR3 is TGTGCCAGCAGCTTGGACAGGGGTGGAATGAACACTGAAGCTTTCTTT. As protein: CASSLDRGGMNTEAFF.

J is TRBJ2-2 and V is TRBV3-1; possibly TRBD2 for D (6 bases). Per the germline V gene, CDR1 is LGHDT and CDR2 is YNNKEL (reference sequence). V lost 4 bases and J 3 bases, leaving 21 bases between the germline ends. The CDR3 is 18 residues long. The CDR3 protein is CASSPRRGNAADTGELFF. In DNA form, the CDR3 reads TGTGCCAGCAGCCCCCGACGCGGGAACGCTGCGGACACCGGGGAGCTGTTTTTT. The complete variable domain, with remaining parts taken from reference TRBV3-1 and TRBJ2-2, reads DTAVSQTPKYLVTQMGNDKSIKCEQNLGHDTMYWYKQDSKKFLKIMFSYNNKELIINETVPNRFSPKSPDKAHLNLHINSLELGDSAVYFCASSPRRGNAADTGELFFGEGSRLTVL.

This clonotype was seen a few times. The rearrangement uses TRBV20-1 and TRBJ1-6; TRBD1 agrees at 10 bases. With 0 bases clipped from V and 8 bases from J, the junction kept 7 bases outside the gene matches. The CDR3 sequence is 16 residues long. Germline V gene data show CDR1 as DFQATT and CDR2 as SNEGSKA (reference sequence). Written as DNA, the CDR3 is TGCAGTGCTAGAGACCCGACAGGGGGCGAATATTCACCCCTCCACTTT. Residues: CSARDPTGGEYSPLHF.

This clonotype was observed a handful of times. The chain is built from TRBV6-1 and TRBJ2-2, with TRBD1 identical over 10 bases. Unmatched junction bases numbered 6, after V lost 6 bases and J lost 5 bases. The CDR3 spans 15 residues. Germline V gene lookup returns CDR1 MNHNS and CDR2 SASEGT. CDR3 DNA: TGTGCCAGCAGCTGGGACAGGGGAGGGACCGGGGAGCTGTTTTTT. It encodes CASSWDRGGTGELFF.

This clonotype was seen a handful of times. The V gene is TRBV5-5, the J gene TRBJ2-7; D gene unclear. The CDR3 contains 15 residues. Trimming cost V 2 bases and J 3 bases, with 15 bases left between them. Germline V gene lookup returns CDR1 SGHKS and CDR2 YYEKEE (reference sequence). CDR3 coding DNA: TGTGCCAGCAGCTTTCCGACCAAGCAGTACTACGAGCAGTACTTC. This encodes CASSFPTKQYYEQYF.

The chain links TRBV7-2 to TRBJ2-1; D gene ambiguous. Germline values: CDR1 SGHTA, CDR2 FQGNSA. Trimming pared 1 base from V and 5 bases from J, leaving 9 bases between. There are 14 residues in the CDR3. DNA for the CDR3: TGTGCCAGCAGCTTAGTGGGCAGAAACAATGAGCAGTTCTTC. Encoded protein: CASSLVGRNNEQFF.

The sample holds many counts of this clonotype. The V gene is TRBV11-1, the J gene TRBJ2-3, with TRBD2 identical over 13 bases. J was trimmed by 2 bases and V by 3 bases; bases with no gene match: 5. CDR1 and CDR2 from the germline V gene are SGHAT and FQDESV (reference sequence). The CDR3 is 17 residues long. The CDR3 here is CASSFLTSGGATDTQYF. In DNA form, the CDR3 reads TGTGCCAGCAGCTTTTTAACTAGCGGGGGGGCCACAGATACGCAGTATTTT.

In its sample, this clonotype was seen once. The chain combines TRBV6-5 with TRBJ1-6; no firm D call. This CDR3 is 14 amino acids long. Germline-derived CDR1 and CDR2 are MNHEY and SVGAGI. Trimming removed 2 bases at V and 7 bases at J, with 9 bases between. CDR3 in amino acids: CASSYRAGNSPLHF. DNA for the CDR3: TGTGCCAGCAGTTACAGGGCTGGGAATTCACCCCTCCACTTT.

This sequence joins TRBV3-1 and TRBJ1-1; D is possibly TRBD1 (6 bases). The CDR3 loop spans 15 amino acids. The V gene lost 1 base and the J gene lost 5 bases, with 14 bases spanning the gap. CDR1 and CDR2 from the germline V gene are LGHDT and YNNKEL (reference sequence). The CDR3 region is CASSQGVDRRTEAFF. As DNA, the CDR3 is TGTGCCAGCAGCCAAGGGGTGGACAGACGAACTGAAGCTTTCTTT.

This clonotype was observed a few times. J is TRBJ2-3 and V is TRBV20-1; no definite D call. The CDR3 contains 15 residues. Trimming cost V 0 bases and J 2 bases, with 12 bases left between them. The germline V gene has CDR1 DFQATT and CDR2 SNEGSKA (reference sequence). The CDR3 reads CSARDGAGFTDTQYF. The CDR3 DNA reads TGCAGTGCTAGAGATGGCGCCGGTTTCACAGATACGCAGTATTTT.

This clonotype was seen at least ten times. The gene calls are TRBV2 and TRBJ2-1, with D unresolved. CDR3 size: 18 residues. CDR1 is SNHLY and CDR2 is FYNNEI in the germline V gene. Trimming shortened V by 6 bases and J by 2 bases, and 23 bases separated the two germline ends. CDR3 in amino acids: CASRHWISGQETYNEQFF. The DNA for the CDR3 is TGTGCCAGCAGACATTGGATTAGTGGTCAAGAGACCTACAATGAGCAGTTCTTC. Full variable domain (missing parts from reference TRBV2 and TRBJ2-1): EPEVTQTPSHQVTQMGQEVILRCVPISNHLYFYWYRQILGQKVEFLVSFYNNEISEKSEIFDDQFSVERPDGSNFTLKIRSTKLEDSAMYFCASRHWISGQETYNEQFFGPGTRLTVL.

The rearrangement links TRBV6-2 or TRBV6-3 to TRBJ1-1; D might be TRBD1 (5 bases). Trimming stripped 3 bases from V and 0 bases from J, with 14 bases between. There are 16 residues in the CDR3. Germline-derived CDR1 and CDR2 are MNHEY and SVGEGT. CDR3 loop: CASSYWLSGMNTEAFF. The CDR3 bases are TGTGCCAGCAGTTATTGGCTGTCAGGGATGAACACTGAAGCTTTCTTT.

V gene TRBV2 combines with J gene TRBJ1-1; D may be TRBD1 (6 bases). CDR3 size: 13 residues. Germline CDR1 and CDR2: SNHLY and FYNNEI. V lost 11 bases to trimming and J lost 0 bases, with 13 bases between them. In DNA, the CDR3 is TGTGCCTCAACCGGGACACTGAACACTGAAGCTTTCTTT. Its protein is CASTGTLNTEAFF.

V usage is TRBV12-3 or TRBV12-4 and J usage is TRBJ1-1; TRBD1 is a possible D gene (6 bases). CDR3 length: 16 residues. V was clipped by 0 bases and J by 0 bases, with 11 bases between them. CDR3 sequence reads: CASSLAGGLMNTEAFF. In nucleotides, the CDR3 is TGTGCCAGCAGTTTAGCGGGGGGGCTTATGAACACTGAAGCTTTCTTT.

This rearrangement joins TRBV12-3 or TRBV12-4 to TRBJ1-6; TRBD1 matches 7 bases. The CDR3 runs to 15 residues. The V and J ends lost 5 bases and 9 bases, in that order; junction bases with no gene match: 10. CDR3 in amino acids: CASSPGDSSVSPLHF. The DNA for the CDR3 is TGTGCCAGCAGTCCCGGGGACAGTTCAGTTTCACCCCTCCACTTT.

This chain uses TRBV20-1 with TRBJ2-3, with D perhaps matching TRBD2 (5 bases). V shed 1 base and J shed 5 bases, with 10 bases lying between them. The CDR3 has 13 amino acids. Germline V lookup: CDR1 DFQATT, CDR2 SNEGSKA (reference sequence). The CDR3 coding sequence is TGCAGTGCTAGAGTACCGGGGATAGATACGCAGTATTTT. Translating gives CSARVPGIDTQYF.

This clonotype was counted only a few times. The rearrangement links TRBV12-3 or TRBV12-4 to TRBJ1-5, with 7 positions matching TRBD1. The CDR3 sequence is 17 residues long. V shed 3 bases and J 0 bases; nucleotides not matched to a gene: 8. CDR3: CASSFRWDSYSNQPQHF. The CDR3 DNA sequence: TGTGCCAGCAGTTTCCGATGGGACAGCTATAGCAATCAGCCCCAGCATTTT.

CDR3 region: CASSQGDKISPLHF. CDR3 DNA sequence: TGCGCCAGCAGCCAAGGAGATAAGATTTCACCCCTCCACTTT. The rearrangement joins TRBV4-3 to TRBJ1-6; D ambiguous. This CDR3 comprises 14 residues. V was pared by 1 base and J by 9 bases, with 10 bases between. Germline CDR1 reads LGHNA; CDR2 reads YSLEER.

This clonotype has more than one count but fewer than ten. The rearrangement uses TRBV7-3 and TRBJ2-5; D is possibly TRBD1 (6 bases). This CDR3 has 18 residues. V dropped 0 bases and J dropped 1 base, with 18 bases sitting between them. Germline V gene lookup returns CDR1 SGHTA and CDR2 FQGTGA. Written as DNA, the CDR3 is TGTGCCAGCAGCTTAACATGGGGGCGGCGGGTGATCCAAGAGACCCAGTACTTC. It codes for CASSLTWGRRVIQETQYF.

This sequence joins TRBV24-1 and TRBJ2-1, with 7 bases lining up with TRBD2. CDR1 and CDR2 from the germline V gene are KGHDR and SFDVKD. The length of the CDR3 is 14 residues. V gave up 9 bases and J gave up 8 bases; unmatched junction bases: 12. The CDR3, as DNA: TGTGCCACCGGGAGGGACTCTCGTGCGGATGAGCAGTTCTTC. It translates to CATGRDSRADEQFF.

The chain has TRBV30 and TRBJ2-6; maybe TRBD1 (6 bases). The CDR3 loop spans 17 amino acids. V shed 1 base and J shed 0 bases, with 13 bases lying between them. Germline CDR1 is GTSNPN and CDR2 is SVGIG (reference sequence). The CDR3: CAWSAGEGRSGANVLTF. In DNA, the CDR3 is TGTGCCTGGAGTGCAGGGGAAGGCCGCTCTGGGGCCAACGTCCTGACTTTC.

This chain connects TRBV2 to TRBJ2-2, with 7 bases identical to TRBD1. The V and J ends lost 6 bases and 2 bases, in that order; junction bases with no gene match: 6. CDR1 and CDR2 from the germline V gene are SNHLY and FYNNEI. This CDR3 has 15 residues. The DNA for the CDR3 is TGTGCCAGCAGGATGGGACAGCCAAACACCGGGGAGCTGTTTTTT. Translation: CASRMGQPNTGELFF.

The V call is TRBV28, the J call TRBJ1-5; 7 bases agree with TRBD1. Germline lookup yields CDR1 MDHEN and CDR2 SYDVKM. The trim removed 6 bases at V and 2 bases at J, leaving 7 bases unmatched. The CDR3 is 15 residues long. CDR3 bases: TGTGCCAGCAGAGTACACGGACAGGGCAATCAGCCCCAGCATTTT. Its translation is CASRVHGQGNQPQHF. Full variable domain (rest looked up from reference TRBV28 and TRBJ1-5): DVKVTQSSRYLVKRTGEKVFLECVQDMDHENMFWYRQDPGLGLRLIYFSYDVKMKEKGDIPEGYSVSREKKERFSLILESASTNQTSMYLCASRVHGQGNQPQHFGDGTRLSIL.